The entry that follows covers one T cell receptor beta chain sequence. The antigen remains undetermined. The data were taken from a study of cytomegalovirus exposure and HLA in healthy donors. Study in general: Inside one of the first data releases sat about 85 million unique TCRs taken from HLA-typed donors.

Study findings and constraints: According to reports, the classifier identified cytomegalovirus status with high specificity and sensitivity. HLA-A and HLA-B allele assignments for most subjects were reportedly predicted accurately using TCR beta sequences. Association of a missense DCLRE1C variant with TCR beta V- and J-gene trimming was reported in a later analysis.

Amplification used 60 Vbeta primers and 13 Jbeta primers. Sequencing was performed with immunoSEQ multiplex PCR; in TCRdb, only in-frame clones are kept and a portion is missing. Here the sample spans about 69,000 clones, around 68% being singletons. The V segment lost 3 bases and the J segment 4 bases; nucleotides outside the gene matches: 7. The CDR3 runs 16 residues. Germline assignment: CDR1 SEHNR and CDR2 FQNEAQ (reference sequence). The sequenced material came from PBMCs. The genes are TRBV7-9 and TRBJ2-2; 8 bases are a match to TRBD1. This receptor was identified in a woman in her thirties in good health and CMV-seronegative. The CDR3 coding sequence is TGTGCCAGCAGCTTTGGACAGGGCTTTACCACCGGGGAGCTGTTTTTT. Its translation is CASSFGQGFTTGELFF.